This T cell receptor beta chain was identified during a study of T cell responses to AZD1222 COVID-19 vaccine. Study-level points and caveats: At baseline, seropositivity was found in only a handful of AZD1222 recipients. Spike-specific TCR breadth and depth rose after two AZD1222 doses. The donor cohort was predominantly white British with a female majority, and clonal diversity may have been underestimated. In all cases, repertoires were sampled only after the peak T cell response.

As for this clone: The antigen is not known.

V was shortened by 1 base and J by 0 bases, with 10 bases between the two germline ends. The germline gives CDR1 SGHTA, CDR2 FQGNSA. CDR3 length: 16 amino acids. Repertoires were generated with immunoSEQ multiplex PCR, while TCRdb's copy carries only in-frame clones and drops some. The sample holds 250,000 to 300,000 clones, around 93% seen once. This clonotype originated in an adult who received the AZD1222 COVID-19 vaccine. V usage is TRBV7-2 and J usage is TRBJ1-5; D call uncertain. The sequenced sample was peripheral blood, obtained 28 days after the second AZD1222 dose. The CDR3 DNA reads TGTGCCAGCAGCTTAGTCGGTGGTCTTAGCAATCAGCCCCAGCATTTT. Residues: CASSLVGGLSNQPQHF.